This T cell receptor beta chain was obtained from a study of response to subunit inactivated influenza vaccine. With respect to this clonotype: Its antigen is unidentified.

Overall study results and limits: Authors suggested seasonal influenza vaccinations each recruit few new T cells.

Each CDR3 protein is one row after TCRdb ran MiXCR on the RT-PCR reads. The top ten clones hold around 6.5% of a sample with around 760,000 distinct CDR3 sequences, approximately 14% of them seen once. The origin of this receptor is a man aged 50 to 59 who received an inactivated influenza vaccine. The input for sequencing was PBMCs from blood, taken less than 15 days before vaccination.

CDR3 in amino acids: CASNKGGTDTQYF. CDR3 in DNA: TGTGCCAGCAACAAAGGGGGGACAGATACGCAGTATTTT. This chain connects TRBV7-2 to TRBJ2-3; tentatively, D is TRBD1 or TRBD2 (6 bases each). V was cut by 7 bases and J by 3 bases, with 11 bases left in between. This CDR3 spans 13 amino acids. Germline lookup yields CDR1 SGHTA and CDR2 FQGNSA.